This T cell receptor (beta chain) was identified during a study of early T cells in non-severe SARS-CoV-2 infection. Study outcomes and limitations: Private and CD4 specificities were missed by VDJdb matching, skewed to anti-spike CD8.

Germline CDR1 reads DFQATT; CDR2 reads SNEGSKA (reference sequence). CDR3 length: 14 residues. The ends were cut back, 0 bases at V and 7 bases at J, with 12 bases in the middle. This clonotype came up many times. Its cognate antigen is unknown. TCRdb reprocessed the 5' RACE reads with MiXCR, giving one entry per CDR3 protein. The sample includes around 46,000 distinct CDR3 sequences, 5.6% seen only once; the top ten take 4.5%. This chain connects TRBV20-1 to TRBJ1-4; possible D gene TRBD1, 6 bases. The sample was whole blood. The receptor was isolated from an adult who was a healthcare worker with PCR-confirmed SARS-CoV-2 infection or an uninfected control (not recorded which). The CDR3 DNA follows: TGCAGTGCTAGAGATCAAGGGGGGGTTGAAAAACTGTTTTTT. Translation: CSARDQGGVEKLFF.